Each of the 21 T cell receptor beta chains below was sequenced from the same sample in a study of beta chain features in type 1 diabetes. General study findings and limits: Type 1 diabetes patients had TCRB CDR3s that were shorter (moderately but significantly so) in all four CD4+ subsets.

Antigen specificity for these receptors is unknown. As every portion of the isolated RNA was reverse transcribed, the sequencing read expressed TCRB transcripts. TCRdb's table, derived via immunoSEQ multiplex PCR, lists solely in-frame clones and lacks some. The sample holds some 290,000 clones, 13% to 15% seen once. Sequencing was carried out using naive CD4+ T cells from blood. The receptors here all came from a man aged 30 to 45 with type 1 diabetes.

The chain combines TRBV13 with TRBJ2-5; unclear D gene. The germline V gene has CDR1 PRHDT and CDR2 FYEKMQ (reference sequence). V was pared by 5 bases and J by 6 bases, with 22 bases between. CDR3 length equals 16 residues. The CDR3 reads CASSSRSETLGKTQYF. The CDR3 nucleotides are TGTGCCAGCAGCAGCCGGAGCGAAACGCTCGGAAAGACCCAGTACTTC.

This clone showed up just a few times. The chain joins TRBV5-1 to TRBJ2-5, with a weak D call TRBD1 (6 bases). CDR1 SGHRS and CDR2 YFSETQ come from the germline V gene. This CDR3 comprises 14 residues. Deletions cut 1 base from V and 5 bases from J, with 12 bases between. CDR3 sequence (DNA): TGCGCCAGCAGCTTGAGCCCGAGGGGGGAGACCCAGTACTTC. Its translation: CASSLSPRGETQYF. The whole variable domain, remainder taken from reference TRBV5-1 and TRBJ2-5, is KAGVTQTPRYLIKTRGQQVTLSCSPISGHRSVSWYQQTPGQGLQFLFEYFSETQRNKGNFPGRFSGRQFSNSRSEMNVSTLELGDSALYLCASSLSPRGETQYFGPGTRLLVL.

The J gene is TRBJ2-1, the V gene TRBV5-1; maybe TRBD2 (5 bases). Germline lookup yields CDR1 SGHRS and CDR2 YFSETQ. Trimming shortened V by 0 bases and J by 7 bases, and 11 bases separated the two germline ends. The CDR3 contains 14 residues. DNA of the CDR3: TGCGCCAGCAGCTTGGCCGGGCCGGGAAATGAGCAGTTCTTC. Encoded protein: CASSLAGPGNEQFF.

This clone was observed a single time. The rearrangement joins TRBV7-9 to TRBJ2-5; unclear D gene. V lost 11 bases to trimming and J lost 3 bases, with 7 bases between them. The CDR3 loop spans 10 amino acids. Per the germline V gene, CDR1 is SEHNR and CDR2 is FQNEAQ (reference sequence). CDR3 loop: CAVAEETQYF. The CDR3 DNA sequence: TGTGCCGTAGCAGAAGAGACCCAGTACTTC.

The sample holds a few counts of this clone. This rearrangement joins TRBV7-2 to TRBJ2-7; weak D call: TRBD1 (6 bases). This CDR3 contains 14 residues. CDR1 and CDR2 from the germline V gene are SGHTA and FQGNSA. V lost 5 bases and J lost 2, with 13 bases in between. The CDR3 loop reads CASSLTTGTYEQYF. DNA of the CDR3: TGTGCCAGCAGCCTGACGACAGGCACCTACGAGCAGTACTTC.

This sequence joins TRBV5-6 and TRBJ2-3; D not resolved. The CDR3 is 12 amino acids. With 3 bases removed from V and 5 bases from J, the gap between germline ends came to 7 bases. Germline V gene lookup returns CDR1 SGHDT and CDR2 YYEEEE. The CDR3 sequence: CASSWSLDTQYF. DNA for the CDR3: TGTGCCAGCAGCTGGAGTTTAGATACGCAGTATTTT.

This clone was observed a few times. V usage is TRBV6-1 and J usage is TRBJ2-5, with 9 nucleotides matching TRBD1. The J segment lost 9 bases and the V segment lost 8 bases, leaving 13 bases of the junction unmatched. CDR1 is MNHNS and CDR2 is SASEGT in the germline V gene. This CDR3 has 14 amino acids. The CDR3 nucleotides are TGTGCCAGCGGACAGGGGACATATACCGGGGCCCAGTACTTC. The encoded protein is CASGQGTYTGAQYF.

This sequence joins TRBV4-3 and TRBJ2-3; TRBD2 matches at 14 bases. In germline, CDR1 is LGHNA, CDR2 YSLEER. Unmatched junction bases numbered 3, after V lost 0 bases and J lost 1 base. CDR3 length: 18 residues. CDR3 nucleotide sequence: TGCGCCAGCAGCCAAGATGGGGGACTAGCGGGAGGCACAGATACGCAGTATTTT. This sequence encodes CASSQDGGLAGGTDTQYF.

J is TRBJ2-7 and V is TRBV15; weak D call: TRBD1 (6 bases). CDR1 is LNHNV, CDR2 YYDKDF, per germline (reference sequence). CDR3 length: 14 residues. V lost 1 base to trimming and J lost 7 bases, with 14 bases between them. The CDR3 loop reads CATSRVRQDIEQYF. The CDR3 nucleotides are TGTGCCACCAGCAGAGTAAGACAGGATATAGAGCAGTACTTC.

This clone was counted between two and nine times. The J gene is TRBJ1-3, the V gene TRBV30; unclear D gene. Trimming removed 3 bases from V and 3 bases from J, with 12 bases in between. The germline CDR1 and CDR2 sequences are GTSNPN and SVGIG (reference sequence). This CDR3 spans 14 amino acids. The CDR3 bases are TGTGCCTGGAGAAGTGGCGGGGTTGGAAACACCATATATTTT. Amino acids: CAWRSGGVGNTIYF. Using reference TRBV30 and TRBJ1-3 for the parts outside the CDR3, the full variable domain is SQTIHQWPATLVQPVGSPLSLECTVEGTSNPNLYWYRQAAGRGLQLLFYSVGIGQISSEVPQNLSASRPQDRQFILSSKKLLLSDSGFYLCAWRSGGVGNTIYFGEGSWLTVV.

The J gene is TRBJ1-1, the V gene TRBV18, with D perhaps matching TRBD1 (5 bases). Germline values: CDR1 KGHSH, CDR2 LQKENI. This CDR3 comprises 15 residues. The germline V and J ends were trimmed by 1 base and 5 bases, with 14 bases remaining between them. CDR3 region: CASSPRLRDGTEAFF. Here the CDR3 DNA reads TGTGCCAGCTCACCACGGCTCAGGGATGGAACTGAAGCTTTCTTT. The entire variable domain, with the rest obtained from reference TRBV18 and TRBJ1-1, is as follows: NAGVMQNPRHLVRRRGQEARLRCSPMKGHSHVYWYRQLPEEGLKFMVYLQKENIIDESGMPKERFSAEFPKEGPSILRIQQVVRGDSAAYFCASSPRLRDGTEAFFGQGTRLTVV.

The sample holds a few counts of this clone. The CDR3 nucleotides are TGTGCCAGCAGCTTAGACGGCGGGACTAGTCGGTCCTACTTC. It is translated as CASSLDGGTSRSYF. The V call is TRBV7-2, the J call TRBJ2-7, with TRBD2 matching 8 bases. The trim removed 1 base at V and 13 bases at J, leaving 12 bases unmatched. Germline V gene sequence: CDR1 SGHTA, CDR2 FQGNSA. This CDR3 has 14 amino acids.

The rearrangement uses TRBV7-3 and TRBJ2-1, with 11 nucleotides matching TRBD2. The CDR3 consists of 15 residues. Germline CDR1 reads SGHTA; CDR2 reads FQGTGA. V shed 6 bases, J shed 4 bases, and the junction held 5 bases outside the gene matches. The CDR3 loop is CASSKTSGTYNEQFF. As DNA, the CDR3 is TGTGCCAGCAGTAAGACTAGCGGGACGTACAATGAGCAGTTCTTC.

V is TRBV29-1 and J is TRBJ2-5; 13 bases match TRBD2. CDR1 and CDR2 from the germline V gene are SQVTM and ANQGSEA. CDR3 length equals 18 residues. V was pared by 3 bases and J by 7 bases, with 17 bases of the junction left unmatched. CDR3 nucleotide sequence: TGCAGCGTTGAGGGACTAGCGGGGAGAAATCCAAGAGGTGGGACCCAGTACTTC. This translates into CSVEGLAGRNPRGGTQYF. Together with reference TRBV29-1 and TRBJ2-5, the CDR3 gives the full variable domain: SAVISQKPSRDICQRGTSLTIQCQVDSQVTMMFWYRQQPGQSLTLIATANQGSEATYESGFVIDKFPISRPNLTFSTLTVSNMSPEDSSIYLCSVEGLAGRNPRGGTQYFGPGTRLLVL.

Concerning this clone: Other DNA sequences of this sample code for an identical CDR3. This sequence joins TRBV30 and TRBJ1-3; D gene uncertain. V lost 3 bases to trimming and J lost 0 bases, with 6 bases between them. Germline loops: CDR1 GTSNPN, CDR2 SVGIG (reference sequence). The CDR3 covers 13 residues. CDR3 amino acids: CAWRAVSGNTIYF. CDR3 sequence (DNA): TGTGCCTGGAGGGCGGTCTCTGGAAACACCATATATTTT.

This chain connects TRBV5-1 to TRBJ1-1; 7 bases align to TRBD1. Losses at the gene ends were 5 bases for V and 5 bases for J; bases not matched to a gene: 9. Per the germline V gene, CDR1 is SGHRS and CDR2 is YFSETQ. This CDR3 has 14 residues. In nucleotides, the CDR3 is TGCGCCAGCAGGGTTGGGACAGCTGGGACTGAAGCTTTCTTT. This translates into CASRVGTAGTEAFF.

This clone came up a few times. V and J are TRBV28 and TRBJ2-1, with D possibly being TRBD2 (6 bases). The CDR3 has 13 residues. Germline CDR1 and CDR2: MDHEN and SYDVKM. The V gene lost 4 bases and the J gene lost 15 bases, with 19 bases spanning the gap. The CDR3 protein is CASSSPFGSGMFF. In DNA, the CDR3 is TGTGCCAGCAGTTCCCCGTTCGGGAGTGGAATGTTCTTC.

This clone was observed a few times. The chain joins TRBV4-1 to TRBJ1-1; tentative D call: TRBD1 (5 bases). V gave up 4 bases and J gave up 3 bases, with 15 bases separating them. Germline V CDR1 and CDR2: MGHRA, YSYEKL. The CDR3 covers 15 residues. CDR3 coding DNA: TGCGCCAGCAGCCGGTTTCAGGGCCTGGACACTGAAGCTTTCTTT. Its protein product is CASSRFQGLDTEAFF.

This sequence joins TRBV5-6 and TRBJ2-6; 9 bases fit TRBD1. Germline V gives CDR1 SGHDT, CDR2 YYEEEE. V gave up 4 bases and J gave up 3 bases; unmatched junction bases: 2. This CDR3 spans 15 amino acids. DNA of the CDR3: TGTGCCAGCAGCCACAGGGGGCTTGGGGCCAACGTCCTGACTTTC. Translating gives CASSHRGLGANVLTF. Complete variable domain (other parts from reference TRBV5-6 and TRBJ2-6): DAGVTQSPTHLIKTRGQQVTLRCSPKSGHDTVSWYQQALGQGPQFIFQYYEEEERQRGNFPDRFSGHQFPNYSSELNVNALLLGDSALYLCASSHRGLGANVLTFGAGSRLTVL.

The chain has TRBV27 and TRBJ2-5, with D unclear. Trimming removed 6 bases at V and 6 bases at J, with 23 bases between. Looked up from germline, CDR1 is MNHEY and CDR2 is SMNVEV (reference sequence). CDR3 size: 16 residues. For the CDR3, the DNA is TGTGCCAGCAGCCCCGCAGGCTTCATCCAATGGCAGACCCAGTACTTC. Residues: CASSPAGFIQWQTQYF.

The V and J genes are TRBV4-1 and TRBJ2-1; D is perhaps TRBD2 (7 bases). V lost 2 bases and J 8 bases, leaving 19 bases between the germline ends. CDR3 length: 16 amino acids. Germline CDR1 reads MGHRA; CDR2 reads YSYEKL. The CDR3 DNA follows: TGCGCCAGCAGCCAACCCGGGGGGCCCCTCCCCCATGAGCAGTTCTTC. This translates into CASSQPGGPLPHEQFF.